This T cell receptor (beta chain) was captured in a study of tumor and adjacent non-tumor tissue in lung cancer. Study-level background: Patients were aged about 30 to 85, ten or so men and about 5 women, stage I to III. About 4.17 million productive TCRbeta reads were obtained per sample on average. General study results and limits: Significantly higher TCR diversity was found in tumor than normal lung.

V was cut by 2 bases and J by 9 bases, with 16 bases left in between. CDR3 length: 14 amino acids. CDR1 and CDR2 (germline): DFQATT, SNEGSKA (reference sequence). In regard to this clonotype: Its antigen is currently unknown. A read error is possible here, since a much larger clone lies one base away.

TCRbeta libraries were built with three rounds of nested PCR, modified from ARM-PCR. Each CDR3 protein is one row after TCRdb ran MiXCR on the multiplex PCR reads. The sample carries about 75,000 distinct CDR3 sequences, under 85% recorded once. The template was RNA from unsorted bulk tissue. The TCR sequence derives from a woman in her fifties or sixties with non-small cell lung cancer. Input material: lung tumor tissue. This chain joins TRBV20-1 and TRBJ2-2, with D possibly matching TRBD2 (5 bases). CDR3 DNA sequence: TGCAGTGCTAGACCCTCTAGCTGGAATAGGGAGCTGTTTTTT. Protein product: CSARPSSWNRELFF.